A selection of T cell receptor beta chains follows, all from one sample in a study of Tregs in tolerant kidney transplant recipients. The repertoire was sequenced with immunoSEQ multiplex PCR; TCRdb's copy has only in-frame clones and lacks some. The sample has 54,000 or so clones, 91% seen once. Sequences were derived from CD8+ T cells from blood (PBMCs), sampled 24 months after the transplant. The receptors stem from a human patient who received a combined kidney and bone marrow transplant. Part of the T cell pool may stem from the graft donor. The CDR3 runs from the conserved cysteine through the conserved F or W. The D gene is left open where the match is weak. Size values are once, few and many counts, or a class for expanded clones, and some rows have none.

TRBJ2-2,NA,13,TRBV7-3,NA,CALHRDNTGELFF,TGTGCCTTACACAGGGATAACACCGGGGAGCTGTTTTTT
TRBJ1-1,NA,13,TRBV27,NA,CASSPTGNTEAFF,TGTGCCAGCAGTCCAACAGGGAACACTGAAGCTTTCTTT
TRBJ2-7,TRBD2,16,TRBV7-8,NA,CASSLEAGGTSHEQYF,TGTGCCAGCAGCTTAGAGGCGGGAGGGACGTCCCACGAGCAGTACTTC
TRBJ1-2,NA,15,TRBV2,NA,CASSTREGGGYGYTF,TGTGCCAGCAGTACAAGGGAGGGGGGGGGCTATGGCTACACCTTC
TRBJ1-6,TRBD1,18,TRBV27,NA,CASSPRQGTSSYNSPLHF,TGTGCCAGCAGTCCGAGACAGGGAACTAGCTCCTATAATTCACCCCTCCACTTT
TRBJ2-7,TRBD2,17,TRBV28,once,CASNQLAGNPGPREQYF,TGTGCCAGCAATCAACTAGCGGGTAATCCCGGTCCACGCGAGCAGTACTTC
TRBJ2-2,TRBD2,16,TRBV9,NA,CASSPPAGGQSGELFF,TGTGCCAGCAGCCCGCCGGCGGGGGGGCAGTCCGGGGAGCTGTTTTTT
TRBJ2-3,TRBD2,15,TRBV6-6,NA,CASSRGLDSTDTQYF,TGTGCCAGCAGCCGGGGACTAGATAGCACAGATACGCAGTATTTT
TRBJ1-6,NA,17,TRBV21-1,NA,CASSKSLTAVYNSPLHF,TGTGCCAGCAGCAAATCTCTTACAGCCGTCTATAATTCACCCCTCCACTTT
TRBJ2-1,NA,15,TRBV5-6,NA,CASSFRLEIGNEQFF,TGTGCCAGCAGCTTCAGACTAGAGATTGGCAATGAGCAGTTCTTC
TRBJ2-3,TRBD2,16,TRBV7-3,once,CASSSLAGGFPDTQYF,TGTGCCAGCAGCTCTCTAGCGGGGGGGTTTCCAGATACGCAGTATTTT
TRBJ2-1,NA,13,TRBV9,NA,CASSVDGAPEQFF,TGTGCCAGCAGCGTAGATGGGGCGCCTGAGCAGTTCTTC
TRBJ1-3,NA,12,TRBV11-2,once,CASSYTPNTIYF,TGTGCCAGCAGCTACACCCCAAACACCATATATTTT
TRBJ2-7,NA,12,TRBV15,NA,CATSIVGYEQYF,TGTGCCACCAGCATAGTCGGCTACGAGCAGTACTTC
TRBJ2-2,NA,13,TRBV9,NA,CASNYRASGELFF,TGTGCCAGCAACTACAGGGCTTCCGGGGAGCTGTTTTTT
TRBJ2-5,TRBD1,15,TRBV11-2,NA,CASSWGQGNSETQYF,TGTGCCAGCAGCTGGGGACAGGGGAACTCGGAGACCCAGTACTTC
TRBJ2-1,TRBD1,15,TRBV7-9,NA,CASTFHRDSYNEQFF,TGTGCCAGCACCTTCCACCGGGACAGTTACAATGAGCAGTTCTTC
TRBJ2-7,NA,18,TRBV14,NA,CASSRGGPRASPHYEQYF,TGTGCCAGCAGCCGGGGCGGCCCCAGGGCCTCACCCCATTACGAGCAGTACTTC
TRBJ1-1,NA,10,TRBV6-6,NA,CATSHTEAFF,TGTGCCACTTCCCACACTGAAGCTTTCTTT
TRBJ2-3,TRBD2,16,TRBV19,NA,CASSISGTSSTDTQYF,TGTGCCAGTAGTATTTCGGGGACTAGCTCCACAGATACGCAGTATTTT
TRBJ1-2,NA,15,TRBV14,once,CASSQVLGMAYGYTF,TGTGCCAGCAGCCAAGTCCTAGGCATGGCCTATGGCTACACCTTC
TRBJ1-2,NA,14,TRBV2,few,CASRRGSVDYGYTF,TGTGCCAGCAGGCGGGGGTCCGTTGACTATGGCTACACCTTC
TRBJ2-7,TRBD2,15,TRBV7-2,NA,CASSRLAGATYEQYF,TGTGCCAGCAGCCGACTAGCGGGGGCGACCTACGAGCAGTACTTC